What follows are 24 T cell receptor beta chains derived from one specimen sequenced in a study of cytomegalovirus exposure and HLA in healthy donors. Assay: immunoSEQ multiplex PCR; the TCRdb copy retains only in-frame clones and omits some. Among 150,000 to 200,000 clones, more than 75% were seen once, and the ten largest hold over 1.3%. Input material: PBMCs. These receptors were collected from a woman aged 18-30 years in good health and CMV-seronegative.

The DNA of the CDR3 is TGCGCCAGCAGCGCTCCGGGACAGGGTTACGAGCAGTACTTC. Translating gives CASSAPGQGYEQYF. J is TRBJ2-7 and V is TRBV4-1; TRBD1 matches at 9 bases. There are 14 residues in the CDR3. CDR1 and CDR2 (germline): MGHRA, YSYEKL. V trimming: 5 bases; J trimming: 4 bases; junction bases outside the gene matches: 6.

The V call is TRBV30, the J call TRBJ1-3; D is possibly TRBD1 (5 bases). V was pared by 2 bases and J by 4 bases, with 15 bases between. This CDR3 region has 15 residues. CDR1 is GTSNPN and CDR2 is SVGIG in the germline V gene (reference sequence). The CDR3 loop reads CAWSLRAGSGNTIYF. The DNA of the CDR3 is TGTGCCTGGAGTTTAAGGGCAGGGTCCGGAAACACCATATATTTT.

The CDR3 DNA is TGTGCCAGCAGTATTCGGGACAGAACAAGGGCTTTCTTT. The encoded protein is CASSIRDRTRAFF. The V call is TRBV2, the J call TRBJ1-1; 7 bases fit TRBD1. CDR3 length: 13 amino acids. V was pared by 5 bases and J by 11 bases, with 11 bases of the junction left unmatched. Germline V gives CDR1 SNHLY, CDR2 FYNNEI.

This clone was seen once. The chain links TRBV11-3 to TRBJ2-1; TRBD2 agrees at 10 bases. V dropped 4 bases and J dropped 7; count of bases not matched to a gene: 7. There are 15 residues in the CDR3. Per the germline V gene, CDR1 is SGHNT and CDR2 is YENEEA. CDR3 loop: CASSSRTSGMNEQFF. The CDR3 DNA is TGTGCCAGCAGCTCAAGAACTAGCGGGATGAATGAGCAGTTCTTC.

This chain connects TRBV4-1 to TRBJ2-3, with a tentative D call TRBD1 (5 bases). The V end lost 1 base, the J end lost 2 bases, and 7 bases lay between the germline ends. The CDR3 extends over 14 amino acids. CDR1 and CDR2 (germline): MGHRA, YSYEKL. The CDR3 protein is CASSQVGHTDTQYF. The DNA for the CDR3 is TGCGCCAGCAGCCAAGTAGGACACACAGATACGCAGTATTTT.

The chain uses TRBV2 and TRBJ1-6; 8 bases align to TRBD1. V lost 3 bases to trimming and J lost 9 bases; unmatched junction nucleotides: 16. The germline CDR1 and CDR2 sequences are SNHLY and FYNNEI. This CDR3 is 18 amino acids long. CDR3 DNA sequence: TGTGCCAGCAGTGAGACCTTCGCGACAGGGGCTATGGGTTCACCCCTCCACTTT. It specifies CASSETFATGAMGSPLHF.

V and J are TRBV6-5 and TRBJ1-1, with TRBD1 as a possible D gene (6 bases). The CDR3 is 14 residues long. Germline CDR1 and CDR2: MNHEY and SVGAGI. V gave up 2 bases and J gave up 2 bases, with 9 bases separating them. The chain's CDR3 is CASSYVGGNTEAFF. The CDR3 DNA follows: TGTGCCAGCAGTTACGTAGGGGGAAACACTGAAGCTTTCTTT.

A single count supports this clone. The J gene is TRBJ2-3, the V gene TRBV6-5; TRBD2 is a possible D gene (6 bases). V lost 4 bases to trimming and J lost 10 bases, with 12 bases between them. This CDR3 is 12 amino acids long. Germline values: CDR1 MNHEY, CDR2 SVGAGI. The CDR3 DNA follows: TGTGCCAGCAGTTCCAGACTAGGGGCGCAGTATTTT. Protein: CASSSRLGAQYF.

J is TRBJ1-1 and V is TRBV27; 9 bases map to TRBD1. Germline V lookup: CDR1 MNHEY, CDR2 SMNVEV (reference sequence). The junction had 5 bases not matched to a gene; V was cut back by 2 bases and J by 4 bases. The CDR3 length is 15 residues. CDR3 sequence: CASSLNRDRATEAFF. As DNA, the CDR3 is TGTGCCAGCAGTTTAAACCGGGACAGGGCCACTGAAGCTTTCTTT.

The chain combines TRBV10-3 with TRBJ1-4; no firm D call. The assigned J gene may be wrong: the sequence end matches TRBJ2-2 better. In germline, CDR1 is ENHRY, CDR2 SYGVKD. CDR3 length: 13 residues. The CDR3: CAISDYKQGELFF. The CDR3 DNA reads TGTGCCATCAGTGACTACAAACAGGGGGAGCTGTTTTTT.

This clone was counted between two and nine times. The sample carries other DNA sequences with the same CDR3. The V call is TRBV6-4, the J call TRBJ1-2; D uncertain. This CDR3 spans 12 amino acids. V lost 3 bases, J lost 4 bases, and 6 bases lay in between. Germline V lookup: CDR1 MRHNA, CDR2 SNTAGT. The CDR3 DNA follows: TGTGCCAGCAGTGATCGGGGCTATGGCTACACCTTC. Protein product: CASSDRGYGYTF.

The table lists this clone with many counts. The V gene is TRBV6-5, the J gene TRBJ1-1; possible D gene TRBD1, 5 bases. The CDR3 totals 14 residues. Germline values: CDR1 MNHEY, CDR2 SVGAGI. Trimming cost V 2 bases and J 5 bases, with 12 bases left between them. CDR3 in DNA: TGTGCCAGCAGTTACACTGGGGCGCGAACTGAAGCTTTCTTT. Translation: CASSYTGARTEAFF.

J is TRBJ1-5 and V is TRBV7-2; D uncertain. Germline CDR1 and CDR2: SGHTA and FQGNSA. This CDR3 has 15 residues. V dropped 1 base and J dropped 3 bases, with 10 bases sitting between them. CDR3 in DNA: TGTGCCAGCAGCTTAGGTTCCCTTTTCAATCAGCCCCAGCATTTT. Translation: CASSLGSLFNQPQHF.

The V and J genes are TRBV25-1 and TRBJ1-4; 7 bases are a match to TRBD1. With 6 bases clipped from V and 6 bases from J, the junction kept 7 bases outside the gene matches. From germline, CDR1 is MGHDK and CDR2 SYGVNS. This CDR3 has 14 amino acids. The CDR3 nucleotides are TGTGCCAGCAGCGTCGGGACAGCGGATGAAAAACTGTTTTTT. Translation gives CASSVGTADEKLFF.

The chain uses TRBV7-2 and TRBJ2-3; the D gene is possibly TRBD1 (6 bases). The V end was cut by 1 base, the J end by 2 bases, with 10 bases between. Germline values: CDR1 SGHTA, CDR2 FQGNSA. The CDR3 length is 15 residues. The CDR3 DNA reads as TGTGCCAGCAGCTTAGGTTGGACAGACACAGATACGCAGTATTTT. Its translation: CASSLGWTDTDTQYF.

V is TRBV27 and J is TRBJ2-7, with 10 bases aligning to TRBD2. V dropped 5 bases and J dropped 2; count of bases not matched to a gene: 6. From germline, CDR1 is MNHEY and CDR2 SMNVEV (reference sequence). This CDR3 contains 15 residues. The CDR3 sequence is CASSQTSGFPYEQYF. The CDR3 DNA follows: TGTGCCAGCAGTCAGACTAGCGGGTTTCCCTACGAGCAGTACTTC.

The chain joins TRBV15 to TRBJ1-2; D uncertain. Between the trimmed V and J ends, which lost 5 bases and 4 bases, there was a span of 17 bases. Germline V gives CDR1 LNHNV, CDR2 YYDKDF (reference sequence). The CDR3 length is 15 residues. The CDR3 reads CATSPFRGSGYGYTF. CDR3 nucleotides: TGTGCCACCAGCCCTTTTCGGGGATCGGGCTATGGCTACACCTTC.

This clone was seen a few times. In DNA, the CDR3 is TGTGCCAGCAGCATAGACAGGGGGCGCGGGGAGCTGTTTTTT. Its protein is CASSIDRGRGELFF. The V call is TRBV9, the J call TRBJ2-2; the match to TRBD1 covers 10 bases. CDR1 SGDLS and CDR2 YYNGEE come from the germline V gene. This CDR3 is 14 amino acids long. Trimming at V came to 4 bases and at J to 7 bases, leaving 4 bases not matched to a gene.

The gene calls are TRBV5-1 and TRBJ1-2; TRBD1 matches at 9 bases. This CDR3 has 15 amino acids. The germline V gene encodes CDR1 SGHRS and CDR2 YFSETQ. V gave up 4 bases and J gave up 4 bases; unmatched junction bases: 8. CDR3 in amino acids: CASSRGQGEVYGYTF. Written as DNA, the CDR3 is TGCGCCAGCAGCAGGGGACAGGGTGAGGTCTATGGCTACACCTTC.

The V and J genes are TRBV7-9 and TRBJ2-7; perhaps TRBD1 as D (5 bases). Germline lookup yields CDR1 SEHNR and CDR2 FQNEAQ (reference sequence). Trimming shortened V by 5 bases and J by 2 bases, and 19 bases separated the two germline ends. This CDR3 comprises 16 residues. CDR3 protein: CASSPSPQGITYEQYF. The CDR3 DNA follows: TGTGCCAGCAGCCCCTCCCCGCAGGGAATAACCTACGAGCAGTACTTC.

V and J are TRBV5-6 and TRBJ2-2; 14 bases match TRBD2. Germline trimming cut 3 bases from V and 4 bases from J; bases unmatched to any gene: 8. Germline assignment: CDR1 SGHDT and CDR2 YYEEEE. This CDR3 has 18 residues. The CDR3 region is CASSSPGLAGVITGELFF. DNA of the CDR3: TGTGCCAGCAGCTCTCCGGGACTAGCGGGAGTTATCACCGGGGAGCTGTTTTTT.

The chain combines TRBV18 with TRBJ1-1; 8 nucleotides agree with TRBD1. Germline V lookup: CDR1 KGHSH, CDR2 LQKENI. The ends lost 6 bases at V and 5 bases at J; junction bases unmatched: 14. The CDR3 length is 16 residues. The CDR3 region has the DNA TGTGCCAGCTCGCCCGGACAGGGTAGGCTCTTGACTGAAGCTTTCTTT. Its translation is CASSPGQGRLLTEAFF.

The chain links TRBV19 to TRBJ1-1; D is ambiguous. There are 15 residues in the CDR3. Between the trimmed V and J ends, which lost 7 bases and 3 bases, there was a span of 18 bases. Germline V lookup: CDR1 LNHDA, CDR2 SQIVND (reference sequence). The CDR3 DNA sequence: TGTGCCAGTACTGGCCCACTAATGGAGGACACTGAAGCTTTCTTT. Its translation is CASTGPLMEDTEAFF. Looking up the rest from reference TRBV19 and TRBJ1-1 gives the full variable domain: DGGITQSPKYLFRKEGQNVTLSCEQNLNHDAMYWYRQDPGQGLRLIYYSQIVNDFQKGDIAEGYSVSREKKESFPLTVTSAQKNPTAFYLCASTGPLMEDTEAFFGQGTRLTVV.

The chain uses TRBV9 and TRBJ2-5, with 7 bases lining up with TRBD1. From germline, CDR1 is SGDLS and CDR2 YYNGEE. The length of the CDR3 is 15 residues. With V trimmed by 4 bases and J by 4 bases, 10 bases remained unmatched. The CDR3 DNA follows: TGTGCCAGCAGCCCCGGCCCGACAGGGTTAGAGACCCAGTACTTC. It codes for CASSPGPTGLETQYF.